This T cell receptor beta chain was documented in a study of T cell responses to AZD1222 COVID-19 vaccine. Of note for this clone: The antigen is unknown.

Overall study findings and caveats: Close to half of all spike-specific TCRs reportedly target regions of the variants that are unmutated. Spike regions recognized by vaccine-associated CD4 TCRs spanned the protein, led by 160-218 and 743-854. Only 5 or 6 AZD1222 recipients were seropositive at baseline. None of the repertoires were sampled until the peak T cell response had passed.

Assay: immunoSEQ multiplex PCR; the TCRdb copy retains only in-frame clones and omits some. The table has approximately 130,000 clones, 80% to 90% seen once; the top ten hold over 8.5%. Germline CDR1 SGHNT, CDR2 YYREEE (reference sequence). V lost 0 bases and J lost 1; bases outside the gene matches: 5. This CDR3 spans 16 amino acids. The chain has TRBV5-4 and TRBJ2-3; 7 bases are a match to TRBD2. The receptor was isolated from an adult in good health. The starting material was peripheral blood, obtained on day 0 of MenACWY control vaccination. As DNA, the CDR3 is TGTGCCAGCAGCTTGGCCATAGCGGGTGGCACAGATACGCAGTATTTT. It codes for CASSLAIAGGTDTQYF.